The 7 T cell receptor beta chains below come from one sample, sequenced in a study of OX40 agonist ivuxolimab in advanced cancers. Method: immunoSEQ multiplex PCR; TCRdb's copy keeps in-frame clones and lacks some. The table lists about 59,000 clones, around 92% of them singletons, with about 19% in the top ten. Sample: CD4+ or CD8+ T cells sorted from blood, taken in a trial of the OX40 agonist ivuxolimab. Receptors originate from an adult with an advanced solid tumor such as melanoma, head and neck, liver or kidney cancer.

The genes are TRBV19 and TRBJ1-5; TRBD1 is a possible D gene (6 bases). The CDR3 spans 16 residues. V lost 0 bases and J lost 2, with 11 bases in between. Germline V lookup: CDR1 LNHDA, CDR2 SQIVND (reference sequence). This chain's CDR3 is CASSIDVAGGNQPQHF. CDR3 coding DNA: TGTGCCAGTAGTATAGATGTGGCAGGGGGCAATCAGCCCCAGCATTTT. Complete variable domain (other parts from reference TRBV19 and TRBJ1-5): DGGITQSPKYLFRKEGQNVTLSCEQNLNHDAMYWYRQDPGQGLRLIYYSQIVNDFQKGDIAEGYSVSREKKESFPLTVTSAQKNPTAFYLCASSIDVAGGNQPQHFGDGTRLSIL.

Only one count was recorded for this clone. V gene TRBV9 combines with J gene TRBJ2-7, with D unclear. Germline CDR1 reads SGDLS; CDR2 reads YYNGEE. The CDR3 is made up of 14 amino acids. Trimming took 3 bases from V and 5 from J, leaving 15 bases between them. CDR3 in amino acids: CASSENPGRHEQYF. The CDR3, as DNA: TGTGCCAGCAGCGAGAACCCAGGTAGGCACGAGCAGTACTTC.

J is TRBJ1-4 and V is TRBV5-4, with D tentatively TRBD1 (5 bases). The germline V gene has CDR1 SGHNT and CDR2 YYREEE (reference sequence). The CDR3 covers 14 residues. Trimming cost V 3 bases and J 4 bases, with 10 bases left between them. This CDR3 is CASSSDRSNEKLFF. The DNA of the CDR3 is TGTGCCAGCAGCTCCGACAGAAGTAATGAAAAACTGTTTTTT. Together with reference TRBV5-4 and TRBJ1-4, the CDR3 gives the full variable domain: ETGVTQSPTHLIKTRGQQVTLRCSSQSGHNTVSWYQQALGQGPQFIFQYYREEENGRGNFPPRFSGLQFPNYSSELNVNALELDDSALYLCASSSDRSNEKLFFGSGTQLSVL.

CDR3 DNA: TGTGCCAGCAGCGCAGATGGGGCCCAGAATGAAAAACTGTTTTTT. This codes for CASSADGAQNEKLFF. The J gene is TRBJ1-4, the V gene TRBV9, with D maybe TRBD1 (5 bases). Germline-derived CDR1 and CDR2 are SGDLS and YYNGEE. The CDR3 consists of 15 residues. The ends were cut back, 3 bases at V and 5 bases at J, with 14 bases in the middle.

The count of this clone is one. This chain's CDR3 is CASSSLGTGDYEQYF. In nucleotides, the CDR3 is TGTGCCAGCAGCTCCCTGGGGACAGGGGACTACGAGCAGTACTTC. The J gene is TRBJ2-7, the V gene TRBV5-4; TRBD1 agrees at 10 bases. Germline V gene lookup returns CDR1 SGHNT and CDR2 YYREEE (reference sequence). This CDR3 comprises 15 residues. Trimming cost V 3 bases and J 3 bases; bases outside gene matches: 6.

The CDR3 is CASSLGITEAFF. CDR3 sequence (DNA): TGTGCCAGCAGCTTAGGGATCACTGAAGCTTTCTTT. The chain has TRBV11-2 and TRBJ1-1; D ambiguous. Germline lookup yields CDR1 SGHAT and CDR2 FQNNGV. The CDR3 is 12 residues long. Trimming removed 1 base at V and 4 bases at J, with 4 bases between.

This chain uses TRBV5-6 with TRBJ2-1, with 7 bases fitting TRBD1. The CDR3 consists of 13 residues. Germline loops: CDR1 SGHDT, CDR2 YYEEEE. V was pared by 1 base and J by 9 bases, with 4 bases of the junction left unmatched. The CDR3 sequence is CASSLRGHSEQFF. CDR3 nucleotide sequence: TGTGCCAGCAGCTTGAGGGGGCACAGTGAGCAGTTCTTC.